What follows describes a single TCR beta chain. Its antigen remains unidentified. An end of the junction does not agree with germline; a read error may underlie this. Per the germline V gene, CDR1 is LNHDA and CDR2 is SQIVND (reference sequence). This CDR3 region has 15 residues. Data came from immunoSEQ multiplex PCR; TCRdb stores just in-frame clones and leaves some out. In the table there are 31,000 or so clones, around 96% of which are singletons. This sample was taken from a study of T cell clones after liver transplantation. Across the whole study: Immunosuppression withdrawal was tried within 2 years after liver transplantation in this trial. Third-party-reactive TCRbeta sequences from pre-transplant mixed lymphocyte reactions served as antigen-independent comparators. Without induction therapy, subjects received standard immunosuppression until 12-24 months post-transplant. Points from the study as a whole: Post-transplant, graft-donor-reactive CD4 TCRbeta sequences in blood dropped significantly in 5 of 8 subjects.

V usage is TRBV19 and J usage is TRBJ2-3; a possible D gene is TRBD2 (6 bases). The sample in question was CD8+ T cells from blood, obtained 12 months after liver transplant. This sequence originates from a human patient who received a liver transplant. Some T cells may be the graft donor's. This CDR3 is CASSSAGSSTDTLYF. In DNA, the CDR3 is TGTGCCAGTAGTAGCGCGGGATCTAGCACAGATACGCTGTATTTT.